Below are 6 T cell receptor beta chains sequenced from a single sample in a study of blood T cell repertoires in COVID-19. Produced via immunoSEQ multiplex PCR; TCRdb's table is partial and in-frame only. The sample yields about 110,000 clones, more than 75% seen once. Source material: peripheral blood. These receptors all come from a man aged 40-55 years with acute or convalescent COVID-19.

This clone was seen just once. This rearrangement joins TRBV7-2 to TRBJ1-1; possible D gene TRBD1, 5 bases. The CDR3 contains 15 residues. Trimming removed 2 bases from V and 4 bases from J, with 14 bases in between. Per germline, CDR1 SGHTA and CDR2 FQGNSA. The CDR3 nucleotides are TGTGCCAGCAGCTTAACTTCGCAGGGAACCACTGAAGCTTTCTTT. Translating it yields CASSLTSQGTTEAFF.

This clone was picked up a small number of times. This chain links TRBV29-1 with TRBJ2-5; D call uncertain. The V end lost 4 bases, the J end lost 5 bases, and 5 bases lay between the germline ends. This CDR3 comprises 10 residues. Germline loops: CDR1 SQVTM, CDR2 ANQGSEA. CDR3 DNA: TGCAGCGTTGGGAGTGAGACCCAGTACTTC. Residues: CSVGSETQYF.

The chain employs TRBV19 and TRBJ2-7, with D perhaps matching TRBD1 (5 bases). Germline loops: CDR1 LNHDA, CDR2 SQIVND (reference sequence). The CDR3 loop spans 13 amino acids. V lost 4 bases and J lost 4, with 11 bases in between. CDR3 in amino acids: CASSTRQNYEQYF. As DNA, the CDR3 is TGTGCCAGTAGTACCCGACAGAATTACGAGCAGTACTTC.

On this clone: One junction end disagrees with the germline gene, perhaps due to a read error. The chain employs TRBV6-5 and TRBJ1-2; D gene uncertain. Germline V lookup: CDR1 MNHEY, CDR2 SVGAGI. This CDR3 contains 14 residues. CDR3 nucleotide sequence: TGTGCCAGCAGTAACTCTCTGGGCCACTATGGCTACACCTTC. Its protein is CASSNSLGHYGYTF.

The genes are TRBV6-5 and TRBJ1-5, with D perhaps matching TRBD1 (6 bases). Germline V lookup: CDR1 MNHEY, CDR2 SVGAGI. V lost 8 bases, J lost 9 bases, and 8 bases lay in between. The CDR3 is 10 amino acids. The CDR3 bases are TGTGCCAGCGGACAGACGCCCCAGCATTTT. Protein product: CASGQTPQHF.

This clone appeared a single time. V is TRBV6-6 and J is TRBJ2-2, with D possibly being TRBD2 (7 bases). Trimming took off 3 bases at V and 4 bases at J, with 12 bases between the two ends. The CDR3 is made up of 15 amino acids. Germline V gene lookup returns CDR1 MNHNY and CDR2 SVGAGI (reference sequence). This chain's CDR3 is CASSYGGAGTGELFF. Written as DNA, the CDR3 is TGTGCCAGCAGTTATGGGGGGGCGGGCACCGGGGAGCTGTTTTTT.